The source of this T cell receptor beta chain is a study of human T cells and chemical hapten exposure. Study-level points and caveats: Significantly more large CDR3 similarity clusters were formed by expanded TCRs than by controls. There was no change with DPC sensitization in TCRs above 1 in 1000 frequency.

Per the germline V gene, CDR1 is DFQATT and CDR2 is SNEGSKA (reference sequence). The CDR3 sequence is 14 residues long. The V and J ends lost 3 bases and 4 bases, in that order; junction bases with no gene match: 4. In its sample, this clonotype was seen a few times. Its antigen is not known. TCRdb reprocessed the RACE reads with MiXCR, giving one entry per CDR3 protein. The data hold about 380,000 distinct CDR3 sequences, with less than 6.5% observed a single time. Time point described: pre-sensitization, week 0. This sample's treatment: therapeutic diphenylcyclopropenone sensitization with weekly scalp DPC. Only after blood had been drawn was each patch test applied.

The rearrangement uses TRBV20-1 and TRBJ1-3, with 9 nucleotides matching TRBD1. This receptor was identified in a woman aged 50 to 60 with alopecia areata. Some clones in this sample may be carry-over from other donors' samples. Sample: whole blood, taken in connection with sensitization to the hapten diphenylcyclopropenone (DPC). The CDR3 sequence is CSARPGQGGNTIYF. The CDR3 DNA follows: TGCAGTGCTAGGCCAGGACAGGGGGGAAACACCATATATTTT.